These 8 T cell receptor beta chains originate from one sample sequenced in a study of shared clonotypes between healthy human individuals. The repertoire was sequenced with immunoSEQ multiplex PCR; TCRdb's copy has only in-frame clones and lacks some. Among 450,000 to 500,000 clones listed, about 84% were seen once. The sequenced sample was PBMCs. The receptors stem from a middle-aged woman in good health. Some clones in this sample may be carry-over from other donors' samples.

The V gene is TRBV4-2, the J gene TRBJ2-5; 12 positions agree with TRBD2. From germline, CDR1 is LGHNA and CDR2 YNFKEQ. The CDR3 runs 16 residues. V was pared by 2 bases and J by 3 bases, with 4 bases of the junction left unmatched. CDR3 sequence (DNA): TGTGCCAGCAGCCAACCCAGGACTAGCGGGGAAGAGACCCAGTACTTC. It translates to CASSQPRTSGEETQYF.

The genes are TRBV5-4 and TRBJ2-7, with 11 bases matching TRBD2. This CDR3 spans 13 amino acids. Germline CDR1 is SGHNT and CDR2 is YYREEE (reference sequence). The trim removed 1 base at V and 11 bases at J, leaving 5 bases unmatched. The CDR3 nucleotides read TGTGCCAGCAGCTTGACTAGCGGGAGAAGGGAGTACTTC. It translates to CASSLTSGRREYF.

As regards this clone: The DNA is omitted, as the CDR3 cannot be located on it reliably, and the CDR3 follows TCRdb's listing. The same CDR3 is also encoded by other DNA sequences in this sample. The gene calls are TRBV29-1 and TRBJ1-1. From its first to its last residue, the CDR3 has 13 amino acids. Germline V CDR1 and CDR2: SQVTM, ANQGSEA. This CDR3 reads CSVAHGSGTEAFF.

The chain uses TRBV14 and TRBJ2-5, with D hard to call. The V gene lost 1 base and the J gene lost 1 base, with 7 bases spanning the gap. Germline loops: CDR1 SGHDN, CDR2 FVKESK. The CDR3 consists of 14 residues. CDR3 protein: CASSQGYIQETQYF. CDR3 bases: TGTGCCAGCAGCCAAGGGTACATCCAAGAGACCCAGTACTTC.

The chain couples TRBV5-6 to TRBJ2-1, with D hard to call. CDR3 length: 12 amino acids. Trimming shortened V by 4 bases and J by 15 bases, and 17 bases separated the two germline ends. Germline-derived CDR1 and CDR2 are SGHDT and YYEEEE. This CDR3 is CASSASHGAWFF. Here the CDR3 DNA reads TGTGCCAGCAGCGCCTCACACGGTGCGTGGTTCTTC.

The chain combines TRBV4-1 with TRBJ2-5; 8 nucleotides align to TRBD1. This CDR3 is 13 amino acids long. Per the germline V gene, CDR1 is MGHRA and CDR2 is YSYEKL. After removal of 4 bases from V and 3 bases from J, the junction contained 1 base not matched to a gene. CDR3 nucleotides: TGCGCCAGCAGCCGGACAGGGAAAGAGACCCAGTACTTC. Translated, it gives CASSRTGKETQYF.

With regard to this clone: This sequence is one base from a far larger clone and is likely a read error. The rearrangement joins TRBV29-1 to TRBJ2-7; 9 nucleotides agree with TRBD2. There are 14 residues in the CDR3. The germline V gene encodes CDR1 SQVTM and CDR2 ANQGSEA. The CDR3 region has the DNA TGCAGCGTTGGGGTAGCGGGAGTGGTAGAGACCCAGTGCTTC. It is translated as CSVGVAGVVETQCF.

Notes on this clone: One junction end disagrees with the germline gene, perhaps due to a read error. The CDR3 protein is CATSGEVDLGYEQYF. The CDR3 nucleotides are TGTGCCACCAGTGGGGAAGTGGACCTAGGCTACGAGCAGTACTTC. This sequence joins TRBV10-3 and TRBJ2-7; D unresolved. Germline V CDR1 and CDR2: ENHRY, SYGVKD. This CDR3 contains 15 residues.